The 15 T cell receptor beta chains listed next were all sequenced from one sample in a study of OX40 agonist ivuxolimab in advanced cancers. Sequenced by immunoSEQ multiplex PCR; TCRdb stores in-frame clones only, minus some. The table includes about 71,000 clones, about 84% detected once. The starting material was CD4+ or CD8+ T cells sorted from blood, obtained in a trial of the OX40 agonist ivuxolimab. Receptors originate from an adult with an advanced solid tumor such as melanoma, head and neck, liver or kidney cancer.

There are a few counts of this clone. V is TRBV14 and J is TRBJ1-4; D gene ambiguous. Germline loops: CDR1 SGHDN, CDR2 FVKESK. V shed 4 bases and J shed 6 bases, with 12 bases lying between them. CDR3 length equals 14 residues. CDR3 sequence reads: CASSRLSDYEKLFF. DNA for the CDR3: TGTGCCAGCAGCCGGTTGAGCGATTATGAAAAACTGTTTTTT.

In nucleotides, the CDR3 is TGTGCCAGCAGCGTAGAAGGGGGAGGCACTCAGCCCCAGCATTTT. This gives the protein CASSVEGGGTQPQHF. The J gene is TRBJ1-5, the V gene TRBV9, with D maybe TRBD1 (6 bases). The V and J ends lost 0 bases and 6 bases respectively, with 13 bases between them. The CDR3 length is 15 residues. Germline assignment: CDR1 SGDLS and CDR2 YYNGEE.

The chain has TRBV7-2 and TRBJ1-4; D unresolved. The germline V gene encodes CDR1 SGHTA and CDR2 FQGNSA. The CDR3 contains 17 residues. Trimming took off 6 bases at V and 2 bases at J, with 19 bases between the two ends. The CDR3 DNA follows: TGTGCCAGCAGTCGACGGCAGCTCCAATGGACTAATGAAAAACTGTTTTTT. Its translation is CASSRRQLQWTNEKLFF.

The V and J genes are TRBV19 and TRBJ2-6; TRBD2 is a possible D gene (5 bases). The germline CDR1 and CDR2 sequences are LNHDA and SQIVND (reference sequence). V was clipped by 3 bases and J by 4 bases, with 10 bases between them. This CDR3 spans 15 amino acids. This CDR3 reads CASSIGGAGANVLTF. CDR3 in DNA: TGTGCCAGTAGTATTGGAGGAGCGGGGGCCAACGTCCTGACTTTC.

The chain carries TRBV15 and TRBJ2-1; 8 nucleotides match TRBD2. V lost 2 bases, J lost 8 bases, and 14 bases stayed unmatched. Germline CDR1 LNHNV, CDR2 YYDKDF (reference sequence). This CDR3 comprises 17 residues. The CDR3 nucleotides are TGTGCCACCAGCAGATCAACTATCGGGGGGGGCTTGTATGAGCAGTTCTTC. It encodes CATSRSTIGGGLYEQFF.

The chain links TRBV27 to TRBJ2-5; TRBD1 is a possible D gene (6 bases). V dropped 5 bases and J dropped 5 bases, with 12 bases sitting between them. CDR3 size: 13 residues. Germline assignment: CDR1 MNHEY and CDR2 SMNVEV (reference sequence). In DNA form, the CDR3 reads TGTGCCAGCAGTAGGCAGGGGAAGGAGACCCAGTACTTC. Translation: CASSRQGKETQYF.

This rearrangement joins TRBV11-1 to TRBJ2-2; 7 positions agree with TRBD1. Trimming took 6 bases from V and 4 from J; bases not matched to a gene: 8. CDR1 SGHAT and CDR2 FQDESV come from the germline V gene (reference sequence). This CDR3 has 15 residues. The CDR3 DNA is TGTGCCAGCAGAAACCTGACAGGGACCACCGGGGAGCTGTTTTTT. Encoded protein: CASRNLTGTTGELFF. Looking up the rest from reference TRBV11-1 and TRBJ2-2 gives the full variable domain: EAEVAQSPRYKITEKSQAVAFWCDPISGHATLYWYRQILGQGPELLVQFQDESVVDDSQLPKDRFSAERLKGVDSTLKIQPAELGDSAMYLCASRNLTGTTGELFFGEGSRLTVL.

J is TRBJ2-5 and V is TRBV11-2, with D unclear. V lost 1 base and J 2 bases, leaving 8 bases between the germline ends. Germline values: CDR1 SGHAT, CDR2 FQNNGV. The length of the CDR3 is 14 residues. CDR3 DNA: TGTGCCAGCAGCTTAGTCCTGGGACAAGAGACCCAGTACTTC. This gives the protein CASSLVLGQETQYF.

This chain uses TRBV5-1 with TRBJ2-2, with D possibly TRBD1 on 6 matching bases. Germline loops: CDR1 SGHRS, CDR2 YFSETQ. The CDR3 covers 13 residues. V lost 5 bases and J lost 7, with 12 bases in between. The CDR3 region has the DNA TGCGCCAGCAGTGCAGGGGTATTCGGGGAGCTGTTTTTT. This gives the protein CASSAGVFGELFF.

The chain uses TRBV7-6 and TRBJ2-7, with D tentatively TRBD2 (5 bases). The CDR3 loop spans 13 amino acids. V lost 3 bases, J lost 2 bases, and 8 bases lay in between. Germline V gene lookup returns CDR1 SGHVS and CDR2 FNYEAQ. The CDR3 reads CASSLRETYEQYF. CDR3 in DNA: TGTGCCAGCAGCTTGAGGGAAACCTACGAGCAGTACTTC. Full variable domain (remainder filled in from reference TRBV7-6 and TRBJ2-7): GAGVSQSPRYKVTKRGQDVALRCDPISGHVSLYWYRQALGQGPEFLTYFNYEAQQDKSGLPNDRFSAERPEGSISTLTIQRTEQRDSAMYRCASSLRETYEQYFGPGTRLTVT.

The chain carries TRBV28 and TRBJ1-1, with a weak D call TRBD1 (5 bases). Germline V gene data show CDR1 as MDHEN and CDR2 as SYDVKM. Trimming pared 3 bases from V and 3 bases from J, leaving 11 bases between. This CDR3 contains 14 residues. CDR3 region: CASSFYGADTEAFF. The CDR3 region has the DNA TGTGCCAGCAGTTTTTACGGGGCGGACACTGAAGCTTTCTTT.

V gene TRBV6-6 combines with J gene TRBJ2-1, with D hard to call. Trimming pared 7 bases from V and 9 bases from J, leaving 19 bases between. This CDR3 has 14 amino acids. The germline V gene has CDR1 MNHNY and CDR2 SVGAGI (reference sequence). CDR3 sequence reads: CASTLLSRVSEQFF. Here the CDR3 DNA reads TGTGCCAGCACCCTACTTAGCCGGGTTAGTGAGCAGTTCTTC.

As DNA, the CDR3 is TGTGCCAGCAGCTTACAGGGGGTCTCGGAAAACACCATATATTTT. Translating it yields CASSLQGVSENTIYF. This rearrangement joins TRBV28 to TRBJ1-3, with TRBD1 matching over 8 bases. Per the germline V gene, CDR1 is MDHEN and CDR2 is SYDVKM. The CDR3 runs 15 residues. J was trimmed by 6 bases and V by 6 bases; bases with no gene match: 10.

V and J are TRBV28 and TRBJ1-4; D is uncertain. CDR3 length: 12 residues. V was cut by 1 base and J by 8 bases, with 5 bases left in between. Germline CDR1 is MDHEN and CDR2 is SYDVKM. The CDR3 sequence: CASSLSIEKLFF. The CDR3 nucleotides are TGTGCCAGCAGTTTATCTATCGAAAAACTGTTTTTT.

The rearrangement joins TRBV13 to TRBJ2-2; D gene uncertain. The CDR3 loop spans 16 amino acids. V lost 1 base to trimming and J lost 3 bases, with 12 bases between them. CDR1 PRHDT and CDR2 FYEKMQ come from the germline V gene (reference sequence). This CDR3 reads CASSLVTRRDTGELFF. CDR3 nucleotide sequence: TGTGCCAGCAGCTTAGTCACCCGGCGCGACACCGGGGAGCTGTTTTTT.